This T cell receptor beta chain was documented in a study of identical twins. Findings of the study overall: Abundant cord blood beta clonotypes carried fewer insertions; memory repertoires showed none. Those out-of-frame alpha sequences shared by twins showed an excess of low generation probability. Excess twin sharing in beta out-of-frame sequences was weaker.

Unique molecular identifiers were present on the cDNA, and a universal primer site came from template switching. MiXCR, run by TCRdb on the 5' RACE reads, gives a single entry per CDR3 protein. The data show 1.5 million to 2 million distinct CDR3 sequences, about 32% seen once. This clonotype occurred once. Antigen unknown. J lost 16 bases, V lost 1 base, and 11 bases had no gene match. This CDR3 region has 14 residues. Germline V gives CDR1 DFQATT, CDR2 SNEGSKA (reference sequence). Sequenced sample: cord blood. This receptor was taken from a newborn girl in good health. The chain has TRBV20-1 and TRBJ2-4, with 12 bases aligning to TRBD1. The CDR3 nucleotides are TGCAGTGCTAGAGGGGGACAGGGGGCAGGTGACATTTACTTC. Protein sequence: CSARGGQGAGDIYF.